One T cell receptor beta chain is described in this entry. Its specific antigen is unknown. No base quality values were provided; no much bigger clone lies one nucleotide off. The sample is drawn from a study of cytotoxic CD8 clonotypes in ibrutinib-treated CLL (dated by TCRdb to 2020 to 2022). Background on the whole study: The cohort had ten to twelve relapsed/refractory and approximately 15 treatment-naive patients; 17 to 18 were IGHV unmutated. Cryopreserved peripheral blood mononuclear cells were obtained before treatment, at response, and at either sustained remission or disease progression. On average, each sample had 255,043 productive templates and 100,000 or so productive rearrangements. Samples at response were collected after a median of about 12 months of treatment, with a range of about 6 to 36 months. Partial responses were observed in roughly 24 patients and complete responses in 2; after a median follow-up of about 69 months, remission was maintained in around 14 patients and progression was observed in approximately twelve. Of the 86 people in the trial, about 25 had longitudinal samples available. All remission and progressive disease samples were collected while patients were still receiving ibrutinib.

In the paper's terms, the time point label means: about a year on ibrutinib. For TCR beta library preparation, approximately 1.8 micrograms of genomic DNA was extracted from cryopreserved PBMCs. High-throughput TCR beta sequencing was performed on longitudinal blood samples from CLL patients receiving ibrutinib monotherapy. The patients took part in an open-label, single-center phase 2 trial of ibrutinib monotherapy. Results the study describes overall, beyond this receptor: Clonality rose at ibrutinib response, remained stable during sustained remission, and dropped back toward baseline at progression. Sampling times were not matched between sustained-remission and progressing patients, and lymph node repertoires were not studied. Baseline clonality was found to be higher than that of age-matched healthy donors and was strongly correlated with circulating CD8+ T-cell counts. Public clonotypes were rare and either shrank or stayed stable during treatment, and the rise in clonality at ibrutinib response reflected expansion of private clonotypes.

Including the terminal cysteine and phenylalanine, the CDR3 comprises 13 residues. The kept DNA is CDR3 alone, 39 bases in frame from the first base. Via the germline V gene, CDR1 is SNHLY and CDR2 FYNNEI. The V and J ends are trimmed by 6 bases and 6 bases, leaving 15 bases between them. Each clonotype received, on average, approximately 9.9x coverage in deep resolution sequencing performed on a MiSeq, where the target depth lay between 1 in 1 million and 1 in 200,000 T cells. The immunoSEQ hsTCRB Kit was used to generate the TCR beta libraries. In the source study's methods: Data were analyzed with ImmunoSEQ Data Assistant and ImmunoSEQ Analyzer, with V, D and J genes assigned per IMGT definitions. Clonality was computed as one minus normalized Shannon entropy of productive rearrangement frequencies, ranging from 0 to 1. Only overrepresented clonotypes making up at least 0.05% of each patient's repertoire were included in the public clonotype analysis. Some 13 age-matched healthy donor repertoires from immuneACCESS served as clonality controls. Not all clones reach the TCRdb copy of this immuneACCESS table, which keeps in-frame sequences only. Checked studies attribute under half of the gap to unresolved V genes and leave the rest unexplained. V and J calls and clone size are given by that table; D and trimming were obtained from the DNA. Present in this sample are about 140,000 clones, approximately 90% of which were seen just once. The ten largest clones represent roughly 10% of the sample.

Sequences were derived from PBMCs, sampled after 12 months of ibrutinib treatment. The TCR sequence derives from a human donor with chronic lymphocytic leukemia. This chain joins TRBV2 to TRBJ2-7, with TRBD1 perhaps the D gene, on 5 matching bases. The DNA reads as follows: TGTGCCAGCAGGGACACCCTGTTGGGCGAGCAGTACTTC. Its protein product is CASRDTLLGEQYF.